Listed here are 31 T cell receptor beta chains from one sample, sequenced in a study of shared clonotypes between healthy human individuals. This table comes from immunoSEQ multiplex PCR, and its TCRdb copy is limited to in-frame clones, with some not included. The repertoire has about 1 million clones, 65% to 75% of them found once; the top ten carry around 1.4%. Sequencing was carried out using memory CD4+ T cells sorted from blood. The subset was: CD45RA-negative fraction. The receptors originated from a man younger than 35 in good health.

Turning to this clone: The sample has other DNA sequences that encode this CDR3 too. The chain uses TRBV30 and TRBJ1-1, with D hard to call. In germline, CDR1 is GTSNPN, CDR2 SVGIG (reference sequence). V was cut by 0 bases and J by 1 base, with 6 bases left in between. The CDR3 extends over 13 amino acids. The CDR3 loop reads CAWSVLSNTEAFF. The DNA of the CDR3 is TGTGCCTGGAGTGTACTGTCGAACACTGAAGCTTTCTTT.

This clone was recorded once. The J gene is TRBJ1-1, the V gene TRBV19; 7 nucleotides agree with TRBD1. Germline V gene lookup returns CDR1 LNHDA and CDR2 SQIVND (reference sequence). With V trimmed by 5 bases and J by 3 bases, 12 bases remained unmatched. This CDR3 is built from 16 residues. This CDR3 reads CASSEQGRVVDTEAFF. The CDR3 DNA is TGTGCCAGTAGTGAACAGGGGCGAGTTGTAGACACTGAAGCTTTCTTT.

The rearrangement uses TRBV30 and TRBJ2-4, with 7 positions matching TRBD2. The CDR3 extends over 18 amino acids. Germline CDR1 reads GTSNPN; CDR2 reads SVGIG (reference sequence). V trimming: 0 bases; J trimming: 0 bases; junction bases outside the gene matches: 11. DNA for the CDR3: TGTGCCTGGAGTGTACCCGGGGACTACTTCATAGCCAAAAACATTCAGTACTTC. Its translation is CAWSVPGDYFIAKNIQYF.

CDR3 nucleotide sequence: TGTGCCAGCAAACTAGCTCATAACACCGGGGAGCTGTTTTTT. It codes for CASKLAHNTGELFF. The chain combines TRBV2 with TRBJ2-2; TRBD2 might be the D (6 bases). The V end lost 7 bases, the J end lost 2 bases, and 11 bases lay between the germline ends. The V gene's germline CDR1 is SNHLY and CDR2 FYNNEI. The CDR3 extends over 14 amino acids. The full variable domain, rest sourced from reference TRBV2 and TRBJ2-2, is EPEVTQTPSHQVTQMGQEVILRCVPISNHLYFYWYRQILGQKVEFLVSFYNNEISEKSEIFDDQFSVERPDGSNFTLKIRSTKLEDSAMYFCASKLAHNTGELFFGEGSRLTVL.

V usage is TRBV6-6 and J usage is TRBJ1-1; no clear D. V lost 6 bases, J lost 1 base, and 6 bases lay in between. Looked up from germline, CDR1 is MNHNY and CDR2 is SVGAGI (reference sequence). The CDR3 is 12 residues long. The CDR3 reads CASSPWNTEAFF. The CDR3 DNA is TGTGCCAGCAGCCCGTGGAACACTGAAGCTTTCTTT.

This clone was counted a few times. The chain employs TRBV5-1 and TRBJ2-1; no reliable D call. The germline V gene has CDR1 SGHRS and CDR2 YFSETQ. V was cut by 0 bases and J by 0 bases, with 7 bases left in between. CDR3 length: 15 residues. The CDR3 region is CASSLGRTSYNEQFF. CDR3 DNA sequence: TGCGCCAGCAGCTTGGGACGGACCTCCTACAATGAGCAGTTCTTC. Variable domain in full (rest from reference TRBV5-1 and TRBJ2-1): KAGVTQTPRYLIKTRGQQVTLSCSPISGHRSVSWYQQTPGQGLQFLFEYFSETQRNKGNFPGRFSGRQFSNSRSEMNVSTLELGDSALYLCASSLGRTSYNEQFFGPGTRLTVL.

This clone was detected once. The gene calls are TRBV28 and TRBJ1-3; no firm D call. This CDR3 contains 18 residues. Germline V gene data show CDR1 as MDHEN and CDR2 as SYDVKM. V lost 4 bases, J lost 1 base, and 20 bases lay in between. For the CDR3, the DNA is TGTGCCAGCAGTTCCACCCCTAGTGGGTTTCCATCTGGAAACACCATATATTTT. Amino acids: CASSSTPSGFPSGNTIYF.

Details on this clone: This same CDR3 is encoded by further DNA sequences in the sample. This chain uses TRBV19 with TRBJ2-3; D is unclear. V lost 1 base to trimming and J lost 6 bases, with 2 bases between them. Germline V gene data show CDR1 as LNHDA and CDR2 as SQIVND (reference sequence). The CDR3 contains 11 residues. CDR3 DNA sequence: TGTGCCAGTAGTATAGGCGATACGCAGTATTTT. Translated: CASSIGDTQYF.

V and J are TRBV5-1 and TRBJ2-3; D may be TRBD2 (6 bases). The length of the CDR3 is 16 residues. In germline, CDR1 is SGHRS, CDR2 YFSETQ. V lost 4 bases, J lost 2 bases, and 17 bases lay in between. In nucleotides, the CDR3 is TGCGCCAGCAGCGCCACGGGCGGCGGGGACACAGATACGCAGTATTTT. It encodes CASSATGGGDTDTQYF.

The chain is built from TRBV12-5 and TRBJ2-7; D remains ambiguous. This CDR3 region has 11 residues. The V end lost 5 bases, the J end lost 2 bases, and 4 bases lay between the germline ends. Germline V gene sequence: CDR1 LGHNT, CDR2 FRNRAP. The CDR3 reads CASGGPYEQYF. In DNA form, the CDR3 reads TGTGCTAGTGGTGGACCCTACGAGCAGTACTTC.

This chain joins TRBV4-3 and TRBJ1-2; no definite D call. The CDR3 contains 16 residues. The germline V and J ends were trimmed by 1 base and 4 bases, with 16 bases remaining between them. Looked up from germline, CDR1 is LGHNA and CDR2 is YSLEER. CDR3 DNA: TGCGCCAGCAGCCAAGTGGGGAGCGGGCAGAGCTATGGCTACACCTTC. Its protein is CASSQVGSGQSYGYTF.

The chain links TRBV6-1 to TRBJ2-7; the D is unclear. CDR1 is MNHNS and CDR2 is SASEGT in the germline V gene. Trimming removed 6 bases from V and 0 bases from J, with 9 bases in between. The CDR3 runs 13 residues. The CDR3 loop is CASSLHFSYEQYF. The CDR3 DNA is TGTGCCAGCAGCCTACATTTCTCCTACGAGCAGTACTTC.

CDR3 in DNA: TGTGCCAGTAGTACTCAACACTCTGGCTACACCTTC. It codes for CASSTQHSGYTF. This rearrangement joins TRBV19 to TRBJ1-2; D is undetermined. Germline V CDR1 and CDR2: LNHDA, SQIVND (reference sequence). Between the trimmed V and J ends, which lost 4 bases and 7 bases, there was a span of 10 bases. CDR3 size: 12 residues.

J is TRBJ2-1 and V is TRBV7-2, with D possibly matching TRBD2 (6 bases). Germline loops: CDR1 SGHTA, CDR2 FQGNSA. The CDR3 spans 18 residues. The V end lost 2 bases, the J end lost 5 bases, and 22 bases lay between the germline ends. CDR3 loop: CASSLYPARVGGDNEQFF. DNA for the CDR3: TGTGCCAGCAGCTTATACCCCGCCCGTGTTGGAGGGGACAATGAGCAGTTCTTC.

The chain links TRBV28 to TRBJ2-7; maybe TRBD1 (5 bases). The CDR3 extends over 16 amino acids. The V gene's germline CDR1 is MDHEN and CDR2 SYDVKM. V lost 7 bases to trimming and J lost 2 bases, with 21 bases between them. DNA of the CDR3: TGTGCCAGCACTGAGATCAGGCCAGGGTCGGCCTACGAGCAGTACTTC. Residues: CASTEIRPGSAYEQYF.

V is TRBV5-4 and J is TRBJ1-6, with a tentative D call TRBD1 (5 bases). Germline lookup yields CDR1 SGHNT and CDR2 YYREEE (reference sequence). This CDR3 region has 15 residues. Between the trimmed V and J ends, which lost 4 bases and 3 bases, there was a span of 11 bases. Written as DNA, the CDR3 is TGTGCCAGCAGCCTGTCGCAGGGCTATAATTCACCCCTCCACTTT. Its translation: CASSLSQGYNSPLHF.

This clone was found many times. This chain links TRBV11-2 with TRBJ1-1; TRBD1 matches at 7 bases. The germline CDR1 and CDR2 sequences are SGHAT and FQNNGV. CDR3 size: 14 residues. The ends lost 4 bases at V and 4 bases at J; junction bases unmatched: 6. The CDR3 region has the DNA TGTGCCAGCAGCTCATCGACAGGGACCACTGAAGCTTTCTTT. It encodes CASSSSTGTTEAFF. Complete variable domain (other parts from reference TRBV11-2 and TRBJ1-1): EAGVAQSPRYKIIEKRQSVAFWCNPISGHATLYWYQQILGQGPKLLIQFQNNGVVDDSQLPKDRFSAERLKGVDSTLKIQPAKLEDSAVYLCASSSSTGTTEAFFGQGTRLTVV.

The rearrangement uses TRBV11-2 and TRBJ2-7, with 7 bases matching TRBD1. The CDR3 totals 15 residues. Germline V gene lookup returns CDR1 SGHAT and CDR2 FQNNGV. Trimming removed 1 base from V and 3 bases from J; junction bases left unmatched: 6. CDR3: CASSLGGQRDYEQYF. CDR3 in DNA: TGTGCCAGCAGCTTAGGGGGACAGAGAGACTACGAGCAGTACTTC.

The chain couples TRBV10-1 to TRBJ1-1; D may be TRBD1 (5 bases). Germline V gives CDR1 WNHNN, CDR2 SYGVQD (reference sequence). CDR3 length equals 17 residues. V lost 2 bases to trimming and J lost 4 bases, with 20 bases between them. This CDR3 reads CASSENRDGTWGTEAFF. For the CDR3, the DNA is TGCGCCAGCAGTGAGAACCGGGACGGAACATGGGGCACTGAAGCTTTCTTT.

The CDR3 sequence is CASSSPGATRSNQPQHF. The CDR3 nucleotides read TGTGCCAGTAGTTCCCCGGGCGCCACGCGCAGCAATCAGCCCCAGCATTTT. The chain couples TRBV19 to TRBJ1-5; D unresolved. V was clipped by 5 bases and J by 1 base, with 18 bases between them. The germline gives CDR1 LNHDA, CDR2 SQIVND (reference sequence). This CDR3 has 17 residues.

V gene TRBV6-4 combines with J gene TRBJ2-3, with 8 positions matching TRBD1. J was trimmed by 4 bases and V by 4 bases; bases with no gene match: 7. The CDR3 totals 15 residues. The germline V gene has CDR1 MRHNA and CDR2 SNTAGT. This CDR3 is CASSAWTGPADTQYF. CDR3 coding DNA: TGTGCCAGCAGTGCCTGGACAGGGCCCGCAGATACGCAGTATTTT.

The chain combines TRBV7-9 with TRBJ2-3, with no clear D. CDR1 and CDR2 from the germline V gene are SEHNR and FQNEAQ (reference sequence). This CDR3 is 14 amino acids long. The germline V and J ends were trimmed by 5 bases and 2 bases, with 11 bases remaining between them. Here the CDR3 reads CASSHTDHTDTQYF. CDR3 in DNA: TGTGCCAGCAGCCACACGGACCACACAGATACGCAGTATTTT.

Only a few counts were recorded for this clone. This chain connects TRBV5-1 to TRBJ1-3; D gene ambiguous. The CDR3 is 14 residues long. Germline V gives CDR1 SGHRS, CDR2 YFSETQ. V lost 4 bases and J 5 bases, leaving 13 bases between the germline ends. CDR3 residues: CASSPGSDRNTIYF. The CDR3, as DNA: TGCGCCAGCAGCCCGGGCTCAGACCGAAACACCATATATTTT.

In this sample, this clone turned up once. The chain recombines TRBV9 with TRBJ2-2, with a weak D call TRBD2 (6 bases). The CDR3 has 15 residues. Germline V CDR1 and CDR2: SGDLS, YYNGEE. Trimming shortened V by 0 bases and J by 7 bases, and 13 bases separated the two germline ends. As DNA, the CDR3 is TGTGCCAGCAGCGTAGGGAATAGCGGCGGCGGGGAGCTGTTTTTT. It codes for CASSVGNSGGGELFF.

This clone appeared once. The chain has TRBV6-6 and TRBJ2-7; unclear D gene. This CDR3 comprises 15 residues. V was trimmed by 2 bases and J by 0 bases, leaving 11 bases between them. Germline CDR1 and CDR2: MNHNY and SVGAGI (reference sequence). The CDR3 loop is CASSYRERSSYEQYF. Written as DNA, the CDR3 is TGTGCCAGCAGTTACAGGGAAAGAAGCTCCTACGAGCAGTACTTC.

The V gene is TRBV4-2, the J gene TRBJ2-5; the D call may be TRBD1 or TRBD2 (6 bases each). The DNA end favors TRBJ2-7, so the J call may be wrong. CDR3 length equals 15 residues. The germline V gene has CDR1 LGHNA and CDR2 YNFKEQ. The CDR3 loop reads CASSQELQGLYEQYF. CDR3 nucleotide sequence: TGTGCCAGCAGCCAAGAGTTACAGGGACTCTACGAGCAGTACTTC.

The CDR3 sequence: CASSSAPGQDYGYTF. CDR3 bases: TGCGCCAGCAGCTCCGCGCCGGGACAGGACTATGGCTACACCTTC. The chain joins TRBV5-1 to TRBJ1-2, with TRBD1 matching 8 bases. Germline V CDR1 and CDR2: SGHRS, YFSETQ. The CDR3 runs 15 residues. J gave up 3 bases and V 3 bases, and 7 bases lay outside the gene matches.

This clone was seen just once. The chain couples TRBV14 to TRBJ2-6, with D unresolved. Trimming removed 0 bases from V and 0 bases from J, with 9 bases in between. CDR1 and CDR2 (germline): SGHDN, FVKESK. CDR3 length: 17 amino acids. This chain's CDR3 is CASSQDRPSSGANVLTF. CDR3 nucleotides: TGTGCCAGCAGCCAAGACAGGCCGAGCTCTGGGGCCAACGTCCTGACTTTC. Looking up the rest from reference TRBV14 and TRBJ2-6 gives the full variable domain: EAGVTQFPSHSVIEKGQTVTLRCDPISGHDNLYWYRRVMGKEIKFLLHFVKESKQDESGMPNNRFLAERTGGTYSTLKVQPAELEDSGVYFCASSQDRPSSGANVLTFGAGSRLTVL.

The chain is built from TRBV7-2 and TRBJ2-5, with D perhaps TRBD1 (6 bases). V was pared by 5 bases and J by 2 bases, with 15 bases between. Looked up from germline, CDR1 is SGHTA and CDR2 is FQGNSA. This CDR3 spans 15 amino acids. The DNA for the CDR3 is TGTGCCAGCAGCCCACCAGGGGAGCGTCAAGAGACCCAGTACTTC. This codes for CASSPPGERQETQYF.

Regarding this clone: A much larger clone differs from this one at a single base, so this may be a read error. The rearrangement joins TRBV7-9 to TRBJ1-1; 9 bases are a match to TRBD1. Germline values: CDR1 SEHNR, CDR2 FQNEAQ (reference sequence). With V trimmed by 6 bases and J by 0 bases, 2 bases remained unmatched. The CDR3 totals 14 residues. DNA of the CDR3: TGTGCCAGCAGGGGGACAGGGATGAACACTGAAGCTTTCTTT. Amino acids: CASRGTGMNTEAFF.

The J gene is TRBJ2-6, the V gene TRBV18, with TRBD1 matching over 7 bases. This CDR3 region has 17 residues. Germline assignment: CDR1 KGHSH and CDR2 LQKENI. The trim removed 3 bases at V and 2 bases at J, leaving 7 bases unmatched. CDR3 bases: TGTGCCAGCTCACCGGATGCTACAGGGGCTGGGGCCAACGTCCTGACTTTC. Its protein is CASSPDATGAGANVLTF.